Listed below are T cell receptor beta chains from one sample, sequenced in a study of blood T cell repertoires in COVID-19. Using immunoSEQ multiplex PCR, the repertoire was profiled, and TCRdb retains in-frame clones only, with some absent. Among about 240,000 clones listed, over 70% were seen once. The sequencing sample was made of peripheral blood. The receptors shown here come from a woman older than 75 with acute or convalescent COVID-19. Both conserved end residues are part of each CDR3. The order of the fields is CDR3 protein, V gene, J gene, D gene. D genes are given only for firm matches.

CSASKGRSNEKLFF	TRBV20-1	TRBJ1-4	.
CASRGHCVIGHMNTEAFF	TRBV12-2	TRBJ1-1	.
CASSPGGGNTEAFF	TRBV5-4	TRBJ1-1	.
CASSYYRQNSPLHF	TRBV7-9	TRBJ1-6	.
CASSQERRGKAEAFF	TRBV4-2	TRBJ1-1	.
CASSLDGQPYGYTF	TRBV11-2	TRBJ1-2	.
CASSQEAQGRNSPLHF	TRBV4-1	TRBJ1-6	.
CAIKPNRGGEAFF	TRBV10-3	TRBJ1-1	TRBD1
CASSLQGQDNGYTF	TRBV5-1	TRBJ1-2	TRBD1
CSVDRGSVGYTF	TRBV29-1	TRBJ1-2	TRBD1
CASSESTTGGDTQYF	TRBV9	TRBJ2-3	TRBD1
CASSLNTGTGTMQYF	TRBV7-9	TRBJ2-7	TRBD1
CASSFDRVTEAFF	TRBV5-1	TRBJ1-1	TRBD1
CASSDQVSWQFF	TRBV2	TRBJ2-1	.
CASSRDRAISGNTIYF	TRBV21-1	TRBJ1-3	.
CSVAENQETQYF	TRBV29-1	TRBJ2-5	.
CASSLLGGAGDEQYF	TRBV27	TRBJ2-7	.
CASSLTAGNSPLHF	TRBV7-9	TRBJ1-6	.
CASSSQTPYEQYF	TRBV7-9	TRBJ2-7	.
CASRRQENTEAFF	TRBV12-3/TRBV12-4	TRBJ1-1	.
CAISESRGRAFF	TRBV10-3	TRBJ1-1	.
CASSFASGYNEQFF	TRBV5-1	TRBJ2-1	TRBD2
CASSFFSVAGYTF	TRBV12-3/TRBV12-4	TRBJ1-2	.
CASSVTGNTEAFF	TRBV12-3/TRBV12-4	TRBJ1-1	.
CASSHGGAADTEAFF	TRBV6-2/TRBV6-3	TRBJ1-1	.
CASSLVGAGGQREQFF	TRBV7-9	TRBJ2-1	TRBD2
CASSLGAAWETQYF	TRBV5-1	TRBJ2-5	.
CASTFMNMNTEAFF	TRBV28	TRBJ1-1	.
CASSRQGNYYEQYF	TRBV7-9	TRBJ2-7	.
CSVEGLAGALSSYNEQFF	TRBV29-1	TRBJ2-1	TRBD2
CASKFRTGIYNEQFF	TRBV5-6	TRBJ2-1	TRBD1
CATSGEPNTEAFF	TRBV24-1	TRBJ1-1	.
CASSYGGTYYEQYF	TRBV6-6	TRBJ2-7	.